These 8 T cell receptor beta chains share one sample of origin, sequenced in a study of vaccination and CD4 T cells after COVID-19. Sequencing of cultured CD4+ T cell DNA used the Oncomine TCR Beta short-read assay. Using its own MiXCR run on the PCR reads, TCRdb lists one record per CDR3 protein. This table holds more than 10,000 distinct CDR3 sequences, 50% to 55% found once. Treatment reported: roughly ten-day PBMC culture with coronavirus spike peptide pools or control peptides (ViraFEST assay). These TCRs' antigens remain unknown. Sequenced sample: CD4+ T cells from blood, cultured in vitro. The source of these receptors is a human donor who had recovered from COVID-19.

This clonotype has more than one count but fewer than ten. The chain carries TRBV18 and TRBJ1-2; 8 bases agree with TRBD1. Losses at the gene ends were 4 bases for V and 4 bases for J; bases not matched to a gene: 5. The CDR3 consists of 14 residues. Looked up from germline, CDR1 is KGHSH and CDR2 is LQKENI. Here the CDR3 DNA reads TGTGCCAGCTCACTACAACAGGGGGGCTATGGCTACACCTTC. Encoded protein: CASSLQQGGYGYTF. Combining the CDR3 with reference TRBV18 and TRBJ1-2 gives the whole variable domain NAGVMQNPRHLVRRRGQEARLRCSPMKGHSHVYWYRQLPEEGLKFMVYLQKENIIDESGMPKERFSAEFPKEGPSILRIQQVVRGDSAAYFCASSLQQGGYGYTFGSGTRLTVV.

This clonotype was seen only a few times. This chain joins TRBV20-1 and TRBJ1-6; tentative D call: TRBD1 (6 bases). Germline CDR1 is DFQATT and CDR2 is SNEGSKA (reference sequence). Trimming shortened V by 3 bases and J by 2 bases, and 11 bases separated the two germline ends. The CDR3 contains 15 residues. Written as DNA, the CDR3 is TGCAGTGCTAGGGAGGGGGGCCCCTATAATTCACCCCTCCACTTT. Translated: CSAREGGPYNSPLHF.

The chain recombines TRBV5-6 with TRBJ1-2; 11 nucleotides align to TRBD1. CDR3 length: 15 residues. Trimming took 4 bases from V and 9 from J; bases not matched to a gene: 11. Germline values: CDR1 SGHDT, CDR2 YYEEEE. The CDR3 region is CASSPILGQGASYTF. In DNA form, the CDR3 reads TGTGCCAGCAGCCCTATTCTTGGACAGGGGGCGAGCTACACCTTC.

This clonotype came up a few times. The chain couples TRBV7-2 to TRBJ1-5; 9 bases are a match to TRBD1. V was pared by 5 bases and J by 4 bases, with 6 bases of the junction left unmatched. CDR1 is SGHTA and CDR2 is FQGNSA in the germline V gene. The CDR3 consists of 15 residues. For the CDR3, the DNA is TGTGCCAGCAGCACTACGACAGGGGGGAATCAGCCCCAGCATTTT. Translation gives CASSTTTGGNQPQHF.

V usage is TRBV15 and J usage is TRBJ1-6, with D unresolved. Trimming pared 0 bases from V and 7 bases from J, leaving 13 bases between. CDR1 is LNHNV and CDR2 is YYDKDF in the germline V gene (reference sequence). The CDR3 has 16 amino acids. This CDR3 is CATSRERNGGNSPLHF. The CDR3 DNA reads TGTGCCACCAGCAGAGAGAGAAACGGTGGGAATTCACCCCTCCACTTT.

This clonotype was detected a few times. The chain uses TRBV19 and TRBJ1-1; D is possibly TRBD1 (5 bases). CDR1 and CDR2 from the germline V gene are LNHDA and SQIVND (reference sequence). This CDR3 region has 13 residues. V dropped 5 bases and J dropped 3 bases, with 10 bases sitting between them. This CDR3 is CASSARGHTEAFF. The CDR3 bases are TGTGCCAGTAGTGCTAGGGGCCACACTGAAGCTTTCTTT.

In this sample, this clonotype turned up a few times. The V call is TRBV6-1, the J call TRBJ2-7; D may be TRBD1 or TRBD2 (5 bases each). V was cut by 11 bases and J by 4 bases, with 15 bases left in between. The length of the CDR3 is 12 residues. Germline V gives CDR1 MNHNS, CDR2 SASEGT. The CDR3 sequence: CACRGTTYEQYF. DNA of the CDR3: TGTGCCTGCCGGGGCACAACATACGAGCAGTACTTC.

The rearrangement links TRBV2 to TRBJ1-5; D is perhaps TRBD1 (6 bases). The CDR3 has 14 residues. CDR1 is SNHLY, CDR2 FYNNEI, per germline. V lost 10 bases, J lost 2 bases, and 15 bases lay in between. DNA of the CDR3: TGTGCCACCAAGGGGGGTTTAGGCAATCAGCCCCAGCATTTT. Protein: CATKGGLGNQPQHF.